A single count supports the clone carrying this T cell receptor beta chain. Its antigen is as yet unknown. Researchers ran immunoSEQ v3.0 at survey level. The assay was immunoSEQ multiplex PCR, and TCRdb's table has in-frame clones only and misses some. This sample has about 38,000 clones, with roughly 80% found just once. This CDR3 contains 15 residues. V lost 4 bases and J lost 2, with 15 bases in between. Germline V CDR1 and CDR2: SGHDN, FVKESK. None of the participants with HIV were treated outside the United States. The entry originates in a study of long-term antiretroviral therapy in people with HIV. General study findings and limits: Dominant in the repertoire at all time points were clones expanded before ART. Transplant donor controls retained higher diversity, though diversity increased after ART. Older ART regimens may have been in use when blood was drawn between about 2003 and 2017.

The sequence derives from a man younger than 35 with HIV. The input for sequencing was unsorted PBMCs, taken 1.5 years after starting antiretroviral therapy. This chain uses TRBV14 with TRBJ2-7; D not certain. CDR3 residues: CASSLLSAGAYEQYF. The CDR3, as DNA: TGTGCCAGCAGCCTTCTATCGGCAGGTGCCTACGAGCAGTACTTC.